What follows is one T cell receptor (beta chain) and its context. FACS enriched CD8+ TEMRA cells, while bulk CD8+ and CD4+ were negatively isolated. The data belong to a study of CD8 T cells in Susac syndrome. The V and J ends lost 0 bases and 1 base, in that order; junction bases with no gene match: 4. The V gene's germline CDR1 is SGHRS and CDR2 YFSETQ. This CDR3 spans 16 amino acids. An amount of RNA that ranged from about 0.45 to 1 ug was reverse transcribed with random hexamers. TCRdb independently ran MiXCR on the immunoSEQ multiplex PCR reads; one entry per CDR3 protein. The table records some 200,000 distinct CDR3 sequences, 95% of them present only once.

This clonotype originated in a human donor with Susac syndrome. The sequenced sample consisted of CD4+ T cells from PBMCs. This chain links TRBV5-1 with TRBJ1-5, with 7 bases fitting TRBD1. CDR3 residues: CASSLGQGLSNQPQHF. In DNA form, the CDR3 reads TGCGCCAGCAGCTTGGGACAGGGATTGAGCAATCAGCCCCAGCATTTT.